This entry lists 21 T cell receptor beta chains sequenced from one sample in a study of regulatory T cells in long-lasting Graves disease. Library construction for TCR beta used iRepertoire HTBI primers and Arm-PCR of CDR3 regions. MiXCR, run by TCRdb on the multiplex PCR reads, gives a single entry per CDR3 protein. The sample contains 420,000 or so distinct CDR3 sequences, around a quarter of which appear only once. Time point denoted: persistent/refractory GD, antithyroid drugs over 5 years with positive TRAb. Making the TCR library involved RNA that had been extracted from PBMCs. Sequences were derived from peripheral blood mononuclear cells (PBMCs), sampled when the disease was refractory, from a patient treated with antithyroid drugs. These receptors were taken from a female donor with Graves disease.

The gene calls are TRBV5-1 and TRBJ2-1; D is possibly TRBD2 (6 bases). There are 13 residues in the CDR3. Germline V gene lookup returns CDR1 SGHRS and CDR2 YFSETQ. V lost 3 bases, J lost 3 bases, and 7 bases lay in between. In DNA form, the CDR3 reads TGCGCCAGCAGCTGGGGGGACTACAATGAGCAGTTCTTC. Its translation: CASSWGDYNEQFF.

The CDR3 bases are TGTGCCAGCAGCTCCCGGGACTGGGGAGACGAGACCCAGTACTTC. Amino acids: CASSSRDWGDETQYF. This chain uses TRBV4-2 with TRBJ2-5; tentatively, D is TRBD2 (6 bases). The CDR3 is 15 residues long. V was trimmed by 5 bases and J by 5 bases, leaving 18 bases between them. Germline V CDR1 and CDR2: LGHNA, YNFKEQ.

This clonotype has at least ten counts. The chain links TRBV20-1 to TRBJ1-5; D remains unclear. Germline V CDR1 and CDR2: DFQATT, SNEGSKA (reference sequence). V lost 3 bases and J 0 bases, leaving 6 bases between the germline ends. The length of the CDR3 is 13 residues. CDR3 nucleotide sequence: TGCAGTGCTAGTCCTGGTAGCAATCAGCCCCAGCATTTT. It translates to CSASPGSNQPQHF.

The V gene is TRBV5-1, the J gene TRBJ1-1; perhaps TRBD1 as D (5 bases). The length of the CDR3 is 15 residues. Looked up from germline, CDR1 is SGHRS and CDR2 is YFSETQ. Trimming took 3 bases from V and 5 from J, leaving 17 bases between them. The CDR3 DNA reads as TGCGCCAGCAGCTCCTCCCGGGGGGGAAGGACTGAAGCTTTCTTT. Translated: CASSSSRGGRTEAFF. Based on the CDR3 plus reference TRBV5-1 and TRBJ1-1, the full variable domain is KAGVTQTPRYLIKTRGQQVTLSCSPISGHRSVSWYQQTPGQGLQFLFEYFSETQRNKGNFPGRFSGRQFSNSRSEMNVSTLELGDSALYLCASSSSRGGRTEAFFGQGTRLTVV.

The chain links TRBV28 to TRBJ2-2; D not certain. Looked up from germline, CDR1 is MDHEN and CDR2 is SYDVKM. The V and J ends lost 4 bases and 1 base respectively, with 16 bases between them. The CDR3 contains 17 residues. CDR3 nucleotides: TGTGCCAGCAGTTGGGCCTTACACGACCTGAACACCGGGGAGCTGTTTTTT. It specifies CASSWALHDLNTGELFF.

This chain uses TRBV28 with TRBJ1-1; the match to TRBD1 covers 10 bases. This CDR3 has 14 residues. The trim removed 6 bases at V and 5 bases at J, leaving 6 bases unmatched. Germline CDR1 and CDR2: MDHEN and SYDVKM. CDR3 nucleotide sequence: TGTGCCAGCAGGCCCGACAGGGGGCGAACTGAAGCTTTCTTT. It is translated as CASRPDRGRTEAFF.

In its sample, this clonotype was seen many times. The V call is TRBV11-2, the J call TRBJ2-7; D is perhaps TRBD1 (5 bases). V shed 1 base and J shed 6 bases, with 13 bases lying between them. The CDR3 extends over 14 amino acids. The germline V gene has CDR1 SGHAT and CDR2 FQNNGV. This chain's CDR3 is CASSLVPQGFEQYF. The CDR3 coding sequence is TGTGCCAGCAGCTTAGTCCCTCAGGGATTCGAGCAGTACTTC.

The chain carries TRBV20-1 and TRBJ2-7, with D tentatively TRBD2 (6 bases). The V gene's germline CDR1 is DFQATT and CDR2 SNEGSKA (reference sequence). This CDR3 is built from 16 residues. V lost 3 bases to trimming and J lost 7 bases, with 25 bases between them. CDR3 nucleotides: TGCAGTGCTAGCCCCCGGGGACTCGCCGTACTGGGTGAGCAGTACTTC. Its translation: CSASPRGLAVLGEQYF.

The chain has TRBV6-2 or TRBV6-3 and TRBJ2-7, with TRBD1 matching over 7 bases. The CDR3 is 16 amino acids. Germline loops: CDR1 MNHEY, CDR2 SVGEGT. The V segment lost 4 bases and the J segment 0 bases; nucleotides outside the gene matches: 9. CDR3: CASSFPLQGSSYEQYF. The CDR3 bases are TGTGCCAGCAGTTTTCCCTTACAGGGGAGCTCCTACGAGCAGTACTTC.

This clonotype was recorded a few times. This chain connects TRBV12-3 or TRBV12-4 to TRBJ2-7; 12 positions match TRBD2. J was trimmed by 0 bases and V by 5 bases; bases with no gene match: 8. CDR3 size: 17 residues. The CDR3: CASSSGLAGKSSYEQYF. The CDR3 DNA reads TGTGCCAGCAGTAGCGGACTAGCGGGAAAGAGCTCCTACGAGCAGTACTTC.

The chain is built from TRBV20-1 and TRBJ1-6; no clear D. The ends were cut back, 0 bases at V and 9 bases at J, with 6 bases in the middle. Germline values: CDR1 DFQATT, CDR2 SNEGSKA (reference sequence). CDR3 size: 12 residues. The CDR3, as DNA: TGCAGTGCTAGAGATACCCTTTCACCCCTCCACTTT. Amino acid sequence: CSARDTLSPLHF.

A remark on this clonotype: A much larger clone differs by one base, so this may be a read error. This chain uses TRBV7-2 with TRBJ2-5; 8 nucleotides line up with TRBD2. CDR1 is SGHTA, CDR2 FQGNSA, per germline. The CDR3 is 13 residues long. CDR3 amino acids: CASSPNGGETQCF. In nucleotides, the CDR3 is TGTGCCAGCAGCCCTAACGGGGGGGAGACCCAGTGCTTC.

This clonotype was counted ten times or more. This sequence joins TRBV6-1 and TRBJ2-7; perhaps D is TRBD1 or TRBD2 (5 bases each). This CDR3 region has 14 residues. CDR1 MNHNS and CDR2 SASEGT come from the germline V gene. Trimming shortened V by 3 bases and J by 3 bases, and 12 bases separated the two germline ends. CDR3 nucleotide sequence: TGTGCCAGCAGTGATGTATTTGGGGGCTACGAGCAGTACTTC. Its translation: CASSDVFGGYEQYF.

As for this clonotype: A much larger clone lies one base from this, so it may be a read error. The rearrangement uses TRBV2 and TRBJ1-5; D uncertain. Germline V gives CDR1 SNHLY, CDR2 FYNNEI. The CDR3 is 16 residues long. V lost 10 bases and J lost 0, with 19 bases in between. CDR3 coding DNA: TGTGCCAACCGGGTTCGGGGAACCGATAGCAATCAGCCCCAGCATTTT. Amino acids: CANRVRGTDSNQPQHF.

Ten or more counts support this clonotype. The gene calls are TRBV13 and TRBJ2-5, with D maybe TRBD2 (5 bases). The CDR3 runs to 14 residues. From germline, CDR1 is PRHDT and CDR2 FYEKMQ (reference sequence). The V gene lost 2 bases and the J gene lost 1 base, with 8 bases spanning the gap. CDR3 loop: CASSLLRGQETQYF. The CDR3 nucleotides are TGTGCCAGCAGCTTATTACGGGGCCAAGAGACCCAGTACTTC.

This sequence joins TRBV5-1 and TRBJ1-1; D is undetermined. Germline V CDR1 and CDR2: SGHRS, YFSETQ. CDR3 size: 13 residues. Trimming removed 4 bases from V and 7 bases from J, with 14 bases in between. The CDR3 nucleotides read TGCGCCAGCAGCCTAGAAGTTGGTTTTGAAGCTTTCTTT. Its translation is CASSLEVGFEAFF.

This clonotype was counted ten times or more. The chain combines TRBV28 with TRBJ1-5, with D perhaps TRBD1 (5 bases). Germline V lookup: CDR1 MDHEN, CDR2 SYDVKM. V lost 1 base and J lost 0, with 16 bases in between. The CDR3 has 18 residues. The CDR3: CASSLFFFRGGSNQPQHF. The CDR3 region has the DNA TGTGCCAGCAGTTTATTTTTCTTTAGGGGTGGTAGCAATCAGCCCCAGCATTTT.

The CDR3, as DNA: TGCGCCAGCAGCTTGGGGGCCTACTACGAGCAGTACTTC. Its translation: CASSLGAYYEQYF. V is TRBV5-1 and J is TRBJ2-7; D not certain. Germline values: CDR1 SGHRS, CDR2 YFSETQ. With 0 bases removed from V and 3 bases from J, the gap between germline ends came to 7 bases. The CDR3 loop spans 13 amino acids.

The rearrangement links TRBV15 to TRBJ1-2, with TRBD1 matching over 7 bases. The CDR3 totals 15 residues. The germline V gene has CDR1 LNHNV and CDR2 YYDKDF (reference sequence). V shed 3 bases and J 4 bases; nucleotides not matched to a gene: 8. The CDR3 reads CATSSRQGPFYGYTF. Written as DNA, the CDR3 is TGTGCCACCAGCAGCCGACAGGGCCCATTCTATGGCTACACCTTC.

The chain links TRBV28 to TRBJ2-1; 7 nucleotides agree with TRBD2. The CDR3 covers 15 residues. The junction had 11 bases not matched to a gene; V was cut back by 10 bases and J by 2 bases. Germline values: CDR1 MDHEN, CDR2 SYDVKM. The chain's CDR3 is CATETSGGAYNEQFF. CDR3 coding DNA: TGTGCCACCGAAACTTCTGGGGGGGCCTACAATGAGCAGTTCTTC.

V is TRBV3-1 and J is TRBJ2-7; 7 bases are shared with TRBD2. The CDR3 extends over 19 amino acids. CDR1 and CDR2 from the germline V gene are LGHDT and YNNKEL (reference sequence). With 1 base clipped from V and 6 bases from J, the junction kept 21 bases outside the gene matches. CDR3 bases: TGTGCCAGCAGCCAAGGAGGTGGGCTAGCGGAAGGTTCAATGGGCGAGCAGTACTTC. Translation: CASSQGGGLAEGSMGEQYF.